This TCR beta chain appears in the sequencing data of a study of shared clonotypes between healthy human individuals. Notes on the study in general: Generation probabilities of non-shared clonotypes were lower (relative to those shared by all four donors).

TCRdb's table, derived via immunoSEQ multiplex PCR, lists solely in-frame clones and lacks some. The sample consists of 1,500,000 or so clones, 97% to 99% of them appearing once. CDR1 MNHNS and CDR2 SASEGT come from the germline V gene. The CDR3 has 14 amino acids. V gave up 7 bases and J gave up 5 bases; unmatched junction bases: 9. As regards this clone: The antigen is undetermined.

The rearrangement links TRBV6-1 to TRBJ1-1; 8 bases map to TRBD1. Sample: naive CD4+ T cells sorted from blood. Subset noted: CD45RA+ positively selected. This clonotype was obtained from a man under 40 in good health. CDR3 nucleotide sequence: TGTGCCAGCACTGATAGACAGGGGTGGACTGAAGCTTTCTTT. It yields the protein CASTDRQGWTEAFF.